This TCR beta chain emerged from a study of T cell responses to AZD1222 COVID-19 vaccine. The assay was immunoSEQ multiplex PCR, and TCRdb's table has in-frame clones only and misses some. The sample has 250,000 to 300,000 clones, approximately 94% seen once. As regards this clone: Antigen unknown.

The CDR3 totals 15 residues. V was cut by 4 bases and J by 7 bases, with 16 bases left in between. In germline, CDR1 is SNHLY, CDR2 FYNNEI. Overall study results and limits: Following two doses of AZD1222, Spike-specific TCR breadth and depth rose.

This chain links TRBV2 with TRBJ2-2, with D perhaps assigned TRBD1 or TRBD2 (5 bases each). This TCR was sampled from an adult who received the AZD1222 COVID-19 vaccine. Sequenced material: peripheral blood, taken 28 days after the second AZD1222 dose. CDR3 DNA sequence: TGTGCCAGCAGTGTGGACAACTTAGCGCACGGGGAGCTGTTTTTT. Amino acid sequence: CASSVDNLAHGELFF.